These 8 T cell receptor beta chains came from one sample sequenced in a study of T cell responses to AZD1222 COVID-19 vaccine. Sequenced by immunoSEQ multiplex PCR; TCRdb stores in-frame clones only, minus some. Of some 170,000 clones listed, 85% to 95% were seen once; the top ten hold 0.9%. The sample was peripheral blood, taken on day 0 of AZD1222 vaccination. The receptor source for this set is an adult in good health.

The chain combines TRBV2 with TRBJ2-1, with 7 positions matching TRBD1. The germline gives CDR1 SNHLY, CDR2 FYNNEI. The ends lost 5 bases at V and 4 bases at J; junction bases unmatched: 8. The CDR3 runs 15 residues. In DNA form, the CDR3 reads TGTGCCAGCAGTCTCCCCCTGACAGGGTACAATGAGCAGTTCTTC. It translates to CASSLPLTGYNEQFF. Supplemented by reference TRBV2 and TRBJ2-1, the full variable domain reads EPEVTQTPSHQVTQMGQEVILRCVPISNHLYFYWYRQILGQKVEFLVSFYNNEISEKSEIFDDQFSVERPDGSNFTLKIRSTKLEDSAMYFCASSLPLTGYNEQFFGPGTRLTVL.

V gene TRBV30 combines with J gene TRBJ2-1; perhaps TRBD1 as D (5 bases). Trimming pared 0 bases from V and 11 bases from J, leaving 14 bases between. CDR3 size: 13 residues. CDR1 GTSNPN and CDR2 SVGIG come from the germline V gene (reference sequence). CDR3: CAWSVLDTSKQFF. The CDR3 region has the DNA TGTGCCTGGAGTGTATTGGACACCAGTAAGCAGTTCTTC.

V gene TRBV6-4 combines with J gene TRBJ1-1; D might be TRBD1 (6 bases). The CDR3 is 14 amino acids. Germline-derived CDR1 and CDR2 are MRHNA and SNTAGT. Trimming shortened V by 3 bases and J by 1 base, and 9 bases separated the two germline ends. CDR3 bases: TGTGCCAGCAGTGAGGGAGGGGGGAACACTGAAGCTTTCTTT. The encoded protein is CASSEGGGNTEAFF.

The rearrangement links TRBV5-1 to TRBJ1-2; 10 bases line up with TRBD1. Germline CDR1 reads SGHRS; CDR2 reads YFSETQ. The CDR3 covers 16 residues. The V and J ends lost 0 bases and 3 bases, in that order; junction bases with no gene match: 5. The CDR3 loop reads CASSLAGTGVHYGYTF. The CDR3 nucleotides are TGCGCCAGCAGCTTGGCAGGGACAGGGGTTCACTATGGCTACACCTTC.

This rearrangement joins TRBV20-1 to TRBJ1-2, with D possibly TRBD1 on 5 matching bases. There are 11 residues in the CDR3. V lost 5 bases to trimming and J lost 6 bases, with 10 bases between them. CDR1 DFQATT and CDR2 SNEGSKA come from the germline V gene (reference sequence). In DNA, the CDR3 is TGCAGTGCTGAGAGGGGAGATGGCTACACCTTC. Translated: CSAERGDGYTF.

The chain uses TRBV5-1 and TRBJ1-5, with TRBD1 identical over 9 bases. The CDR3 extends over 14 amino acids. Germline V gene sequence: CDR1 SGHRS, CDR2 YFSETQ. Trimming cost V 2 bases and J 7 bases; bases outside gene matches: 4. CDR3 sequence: CASSLGTGTQPQHF. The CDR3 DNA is TGCGCCAGCAGCTTAGGGACAGGGACACAGCCCCAGCATTTT.

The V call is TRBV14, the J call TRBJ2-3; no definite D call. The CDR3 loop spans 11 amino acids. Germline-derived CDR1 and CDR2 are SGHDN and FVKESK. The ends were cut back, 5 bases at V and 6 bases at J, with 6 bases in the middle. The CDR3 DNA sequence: TGTGCCAGCAGCGCAAGGGATACGCAGTATTTT. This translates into CASSARDTQYF.

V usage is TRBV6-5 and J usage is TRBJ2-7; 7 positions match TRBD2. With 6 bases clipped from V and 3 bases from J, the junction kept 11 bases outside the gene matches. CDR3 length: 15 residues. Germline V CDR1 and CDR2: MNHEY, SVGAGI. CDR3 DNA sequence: TGTGCCAGCAGGACATCTCGGGACTACCTCTACGAGCAGTACTTC. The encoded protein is CASRTSRDYLYEQYF.